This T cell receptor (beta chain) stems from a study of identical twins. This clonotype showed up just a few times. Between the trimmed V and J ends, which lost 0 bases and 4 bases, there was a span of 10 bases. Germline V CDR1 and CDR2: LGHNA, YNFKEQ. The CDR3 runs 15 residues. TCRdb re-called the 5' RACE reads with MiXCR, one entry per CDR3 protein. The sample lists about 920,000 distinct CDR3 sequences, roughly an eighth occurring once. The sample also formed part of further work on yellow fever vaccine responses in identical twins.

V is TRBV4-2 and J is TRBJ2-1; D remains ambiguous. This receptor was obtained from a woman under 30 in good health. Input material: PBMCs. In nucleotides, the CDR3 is TGTGCCAGCAGCCAAGATCGCCCGGAGTACAATGAGCAGTTCTTC. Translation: CASSQDRPEYNEQFF.